These 16 T cell receptor beta chains came from one sample sequenced in a study of T cells in Graves' hyperthyroidism and ophthalmopathy. Using RNA transcripts as the source, TCR beta CDR3 regions were amplified. HTBI primers were employed in a first-round RT-PCR of the TCR CDR3. TCRdb fed the multiplex PCR reads into MiXCR, producing one record per CDR3 protein. Of a few hundred thousand distinct CDR3 sequences in the sample, about a sixth are singletons; the top ten hold about 7%. The specimen was blood. Source of these receptors: a woman aged 30 to 39 with Graves' hyperthyroidism.

This clonotype was detected a few times. The V and J genes are TRBV20-1 and TRBJ2-3; D is perhaps TRBD2 (7 bases). The CDR3 consists of 16 residues. Germline loops: CDR1 DFQATT, CDR2 SNEGSKA (reference sequence). V was cut by 6 bases and J by 1 base, with 20 bases left in between. For the CDR3, the DNA is TGCAGTGCCGAGGAGGGGGGAGGGCCGGGCACAGATACGCAGTATTTT. Translated: CSAEEGGGPGTDTQYF.

With respect to this clonotype: A read error may account for a junction end that differs from germline. The chain links TRBV19 to TRBJ2-3; 7 bases line up with TRBD2. Germline CDR1 LNHDA, CDR2 SQIVND (reference sequence). CDR3 length: 13 amino acids. In nucleotides, the CDR3 is TGTGCCACTCGCCCGACTAGCACAGATACGCAGTGTTTT. Translation: CATRPTSTDTQCF.

In this sample, this clonotype turned up a few times. The gene calls are TRBV28 and TRBJ1-4, with 7 bases fitting TRBD1. There are 15 residues in the CDR3. CDR1 and CDR2 from the germline V gene are MDHEN and SYDVKM. Trimming cost V 5 bases and J 7 bases; bases outside gene matches: 10. The CDR3 DNA sequence: TGTGCCAGCAGTCTCGACAGGGAGGGGGGTGAAAAACTGTTTTTT. Its protein is CASSLDREGGEKLFF.

This clonotype was recorded a few times. At one of its ends the junction is not consistent with the germline gene, which may arise from a read error. This chain links TRBV27 with TRBJ1-1, with 10 bases fitting TRBD1. Per germline, CDR1 MNHEY and CDR2 SMNVEV (reference sequence). The CDR3 runs 15 residues. CDR3 in DNA: TGTGCCAGCAGACCTCGGACAGGGGGAGGCACTGAAGCTTCCTTT. Amino acids: CASRPRTGGGTEASF.

At least ten counts were recorded for this clonotype. The junction departs from the called germline gene at one end, perhaps through a read error. The chain carries TRBV7-2 and TRBJ2-1; TRBD2 matches at 10 bases. Per germline, CDR1 SGHTA and CDR2 FQGNSA. This CDR3 has 16 residues. Written as DNA, the CDR3 is TGTGCCAGCAGGTTAGCGGGAGGATACTTTCAGAATGAGCAGTTCTTC. This translates into CASRLAGGYFQNEQFF.

This clonotype came up many times. The chain combines TRBV18 with TRBJ2-5, with 7 bases identical to TRBD2. The J segment lost 4 bases and the V segment lost 2 bases, leaving 1 base of the junction unmatched. Germline CDR1 reads KGHSH; CDR2 reads LQKENI. The CDR3 sequence is 13 residues long. The CDR3 loop reads CASSPGEGETQYF. The CDR3 DNA sequence: TGTGCCAGCTCACCAGGGGAGGGAGAGACCCAGTACTTC.

Remarks on this clonotype: A much larger clone lies a single base off, so this may be a read error. The J gene is TRBJ2-1, the V gene TRBV6-1, with 7 bases fitting TRBD1. The germline V gene has CDR1 MNHNS and CDR2 SASEGT. The CDR3 consists of 14 residues. The junction had 11 bases not matched to a gene; V was cut back by 5 bases and J by 10 bases. In DNA form, the CDR3 reads TGTGCCAGCAGTAAGGGACAGAATCTCTACGAGCAGTTCTTC. Translation gives CASSKGQNLYEQFF.

This clonotype appeared a single time. The genes are TRBV20-1 and TRBJ2-7; TRBD2 matches at 16 bases. The CDR3 extends over 16 amino acids. From germline, CDR1 is DFQATT and CDR2 SNEGSKA (reference sequence). Germline trimming cut 2 bases from V and 4 bases from J; bases unmatched to any gene: 5. The DNA of the CDR3 is TGCAGTGCTAGAACGGGACTAGCGGGAGGGGGATACGAGCAGTACTTC. It yields the protein CSARTGLAGGGYEQYF.

This clonotype was detected ten times or more. The chain uses TRBV3-1 and TRBJ1-1; D might be TRBD1 (5 bases). The CDR3 loop spans 13 amino acids. V was cut by 2 bases and J by 3 bases, with 7 bases left in between. Germline CDR1 LGHDT, CDR2 YNNKEL (reference sequence). The CDR3 coding sequence is TGTGCCAGCAGCCAATTAGGGGACACTGAAGCTTTCTTT. Amino acid sequence: CASSQLGDTEAFF.

This clonotype appeared many times. The chain links TRBV5-1 to TRBJ2-1; 14 positions agree with TRBD2. This CDR3 has 17 amino acids. V dropped 5 bases and J dropped 0; count of bases not matched to a gene: 4. Germline V gene sequence: CDR1 SGHRS, CDR2 YFSETQ. DNA for the CDR3: TGCGCCAGCAGTTCCGGGACTAGCGGGAGCTCCTACAATGAGCAGTTCTTC. It codes for CASSSGTSGSSYNEQFF.

At least ten counts were recorded for this clonotype. This chain connects TRBV20-1 to TRBJ1-1; no firm D call. This CDR3 contains 13 residues. V gave up 3 bases and J gave up 1 base, with 9 bases separating them. Germline V gives CDR1 DFQATT, CDR2 SNEGSKA (reference sequence). The CDR3 bases are TGCAGTGCTAGTGCGGGAGGGAACACTGAAGCTTTCTTT. Protein: CSASAGGNTEAFF.

In its sample, this clonotype was seen a few times. The genes are TRBV3-1 and TRBJ2-3; no reliable D call. The germline V gene encodes CDR1 LGHDT and CDR2 YNNKEL (reference sequence). V was pared by 1 base and J by 5 bases, with 25 bases between. The CDR3 has 19 amino acids. In DNA form, the CDR3 reads TGTGCCAGCAGCCAAGTGCCCGCTTTGGTAGACAAGAGGCTAGATACGCAGTATTTT. It translates to CASSQVPALVDKRLDTQYF.

Details on this clonotype: Germline is not matched at one junction end, which may reflect a read error. This chain joins TRBV7-3 and TRBJ1-4; D is ambiguous. The CDR3 contains 17 residues. CDR1 is SGHTA and CDR2 is FQGTGA in the germline V gene. CDR3 bases: TGCGCCAGCAGCCAAGCCTCCCGGACCGGGGTGCGTGGAAAACTGTTTTTT. It encodes CASSQASRTGVRGKLFF.

This clonotype showed up many times. The V gene is TRBV28, the J gene TRBJ2-1; D is ambiguous. The V end lost 1 base, the J end lost 2 bases, and 9 bases lay between the germline ends. CDR3 length: 15 amino acids. Germline lookup yields CDR1 MDHEN and CDR2 SYDVKM. CDR3 sequence reads: CASSLSRPTYNEQFF. The CDR3 region has the DNA TGTGCCAGCAGTTTATCCCGCCCGACCTACAATGAGCAGTTCTTC.

This clonotype turned up a few times. The chain employs TRBV4-1 and TRBJ2-1, with 9 bases aligning to TRBD2. V dropped 3 bases and J dropped 6; count of bases not matched to a gene: 9. CDR1 MGHRA and CDR2 YSYEKL come from the germline V gene. The CDR3 runs to 16 residues. CDR3 sequence reads: CASSQRTSAGFNEQFF. CDR3 bases: TGCGCCAGCAGCCAGAGGACTAGCGCGGGCTTCAATGAGCAGTTCTTC.

This clonotype was detected ten times or more. The germline gene is not matched at one end of the junction; a read error may be the cause. This rearrangement joins TRBV27 to TRBJ2-7, with 14 bases lining up with TRBD2. CDR1 is MNHEY and CDR2 is SMNVEV in the germline V gene (reference sequence). This CDR3 is 18 amino acids long. The DNA of the CDR3 is TGTGCCAACAGTTTATCGACACCGGGACTAGCGGGAGCCTACGAGCAGTACTTC. Translated: CANSLSTPGLAGAYEQYF.